This T cell receptor beta chain was sequenced during a study of T cell changes during pregnancy in multiple sclerosis. This CDR3 spans 15 amino acids. Trimming took off 4 bases at V and 4 bases at J, with 16 bases between the two ends. CDR1 is MGHRA and CDR2 is YSYEKL in the germline V gene. Assay used: immunoSEQ multiplex PCR; TCRdb lists only in-frame clones, some missing. The repertoire consists of tens of thousands of clones, with 80% to 95% occurring once and the leading ten covering about 0.7%. This sequence joins TRBV4-1 and TRBJ1-1, with no clear D. The source material was CD4+ T cells from peripheral blood mononuclear cells, sampled before pregnancy. The source is a female donor with multiple sclerosis, enrolled in a pregnancy study. CDR3 amino acids: CASSPWGGFGTEAFF. The CDR3 nucleotides read TGCGCCAGCAGCCCCTGGGGAGGGTTTGGCACTGAAGCTTTCTTT.